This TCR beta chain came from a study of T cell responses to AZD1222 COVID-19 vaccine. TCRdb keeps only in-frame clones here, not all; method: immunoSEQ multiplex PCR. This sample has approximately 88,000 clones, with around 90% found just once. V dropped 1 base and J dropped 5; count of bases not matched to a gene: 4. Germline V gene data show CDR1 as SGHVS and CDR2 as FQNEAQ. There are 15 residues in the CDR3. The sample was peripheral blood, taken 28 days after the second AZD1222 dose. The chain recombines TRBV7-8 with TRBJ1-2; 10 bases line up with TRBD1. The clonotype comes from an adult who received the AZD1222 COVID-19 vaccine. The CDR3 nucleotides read TGTGCCAGCAGCTTAGGTGGGACAGGGGTGTATGGCTACACCTTC. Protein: CASSLGGTGVYGYTF. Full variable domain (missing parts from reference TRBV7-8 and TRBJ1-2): GAGVSQSPRYKVAKRGQDVALRCDPISGHVSLFWYQQALGQGPEFLTYFQNEAQLDKSGLPSDRFFAERPEGSVSTLKIQRTQQEDSAVYLCASSLGGTGVYGYTFGSGTRLTVV.